Shown below are 19 T cell receptor beta chains from a single sample sequenced in a study of cytomegalovirus exposure and HLA in healthy donors. The PCR contained 60 Vbeta and 13 Jbeta primers. The repertoire was sequenced with immunoSEQ multiplex PCR; TCRdb's copy has only in-frame clones and lacks some. Of about 35,000 clones in the sample, around 69% were seen once. The sequenced sample consisted of PBMCs. The receptor set was obtained from a woman aged 30 to 39 in good health and CMV-seropositive.

The J gene is TRBJ2-5, the V gene TRBV7-9, with 10 bases lining up with TRBD2. The J call may be faulty, since TRBJ2-7 better matches the DNA end. The CDR3 length is 14 residues. Per the germline V gene, CDR1 is SEHNR and CDR2 is FQNEAQ (reference sequence). In nucleotides, the CDR3 is TGTGCCAGCAGCTTAGTAGCGGGAGGCGGCGAGCAGTACTTC. Translating it yields CASSLVAGGGEQYF.

This chain joins TRBV19 and TRBJ2-2, with D possibly TRBD2 on 6 matching bases. CDR1 is LNHDA and CDR2 is SQIVND in the germline V gene (reference sequence). V lost 1 base and J lost 6, with 21 bases in between. The CDR3 spans 18 residues. The CDR3 here is CASSIAGSGTLGSGELFF. Written as DNA, the CDR3 is TGTGCCAGTAGTATAGCAGGCTCCGGGACTCTAGGATCCGGGGAGCTGTTTTTT.

This clone was detected only once. The CDR3 sequence is CASSLREGGNTEAFF. CDR3 sequence (DNA): TGCGCCAGCAGCTTAAGAGAAGGAGGGAACACTGAAGCTTTCTTT. This chain links TRBV5-1 with TRBJ1-1; D not resolved. Germline CDR1 reads SGHRS; CDR2 reads YFSETQ. V gave up 2 bases and J gave up 1 base, with 12 bases separating them. The CDR3 totals 15 residues.

This clone was detected a few times. The V gene is TRBV6-6, the J gene TRBJ2-7, with D possibly matching TRBD2 (5 bases). The germline V gene has CDR1 MNHNY and CDR2 SVGAGI (reference sequence). The CDR3 has 16 residues. With 2 bases removed from V and 8 bases from J, the gap between germline ends came to 22 bases. CDR3 nucleotides: TGTGCCAGCAGTTACAGAGTCGTTGGGTCCCAGACTAAGCAGTACTTC. This encodes CASSYRVVGSQTKQYF.

V is TRBV29-1 and J is TRBJ2-7; TRBD2 agrees at 13 bases. This CDR3 comprises 16 residues. Trimming cost V 3 bases and J 2 bases; bases outside gene matches: 7. Germline lookup yields CDR1 SQVTM and CDR2 ANQGSEA. The CDR3 sequence: CSVDQLAGGGTYEQYF. CDR3 in DNA: TGCAGCGTTGATCAACTAGCGGGAGGGGGGACCTACGAGCAGTACTTC.

This chain links TRBV7-8 with TRBJ1-2, with D maybe TRBD1 (6 bases). The germline V gene has CDR1 SGHVS and CDR2 FQNEAQ. V shed 5 bases and J shed 4 bases, with 11 bases lying between them. This CDR3 is 13 amino acids long. The CDR3: CASSRTETYGYTF. The CDR3, as DNA: TGTGCCAGCAGCCGGACAGAAACCTATGGCTACACCTTC.

The J gene is TRBJ2-5, the V gene TRBV9; TRBD2 aligns across 11 bases. Germline CDR1 SGDLS, CDR2 YYNGEE. The length of the CDR3 is 18 residues. V was clipped by 3 bases and J by 2 bases; unmatched bases: 12. The CDR3 is CASSEGTSGLVTQETQYF. DNA for the CDR3: TGTGCCAGCAGCGAGGGGACTAGCGGATTAGTCACTCAAGAGACCCAGTACTTC. Variable domain in full (rest from reference TRBV9 and TRBJ2-5): DSGVTQTPKHLITATGQRVTLRCSPRSGDLSVYWYQQSLDQGLQFLIQYYNGEERAKGNILERFSAQQFPDLHSELNLSSLELGDSALYFCASSEGTSGLVTQETQYFGPGTRLLVL.

With regard to this clone: Relative to the germline gene, one junction end is altered; a read error may explain this. V gene TRBV2 combines with J gene TRBJ1-2; 10 bases align to TRBD1. Germline V gene data show CDR1 as SNHLY and CDR2 as FYNNEI. The CDR3 spans 13 residues. The CDR3 here is CASSGDRGYGYPF. The CDR3, as DNA: TGTGCCAGCAGTGGGGACAGGGGCTATGGCTACCCCTTC.

J is TRBJ2-2 and V is TRBV27; 14 nucleotides agree with TRBD2. Germline-derived CDR1 and CDR2 are MNHEY and SMNVEV (reference sequence). The CDR3 is made up of 19 amino acids. After removal of 4 bases from V and 7 bases from J, the junction contained 14 bases not matched to a gene. CDR3 nucleotide sequence: TGTGCCAGCAGTTCGACAGCCGGGACTAGCGGGAGAGTAGTCGGGGAGCTGTTTTTT. It specifies CASSSTAGTSGRVVGELFF.

The V gene is TRBV6-6, the J gene TRBJ1-4, with D uncertain. This CDR3 region has 14 residues. Trimming cost V 10 bases and J 6 bases, with 18 bases left between them. Germline lookup yields CDR1 MNHNY and CDR2 SVGAGI (reference sequence). In nucleotides, the CDR3 is TGTGCCACCACGACGACGGAGCGGGATGAAAAACTGTTTTTT. Its protein is CATTTTERDEKLFF.

The chain uses TRBV25-1 and TRBJ2-7; no definite D call. The germline V gene encodes CDR1 MGHDK and CDR2 SYGVNS. The CDR3 covers 14 residues. V lost 5 bases and J lost 7, with 18 bases in between. The DNA of the CDR3 is TGTGCCAGCAGTACCGTCCTATGGGCCGCTGAGCAGTACTTC. This gives the protein CASSTVLWAAEQYF.

This rearrangement joins TRBV28 to TRBJ2-7, with 13 bases identical to TRBD2. J gave up 2 bases and V 5 bases, and 3 bases lay outside the gene matches. Germline CDR1 is MDHEN and CDR2 is SYDVKM. CDR3 size: 15 residues. The CDR3 loop reads CASSPLAGGPYEQYF. CDR3 DNA: TGTGCCAGCAGTCCACTAGCGGGAGGGCCCTACGAGCAGTACTTC.

This clone was seen only a few times. The rearrangement links TRBV28 to TRBJ1-1; no definite D call. The germline V and J ends were trimmed by 7 bases and 0 bases, with 9 bases remaining between them. Germline V gives CDR1 MDHEN, CDR2 SYDVKM. This CDR3 contains 13 residues. The CDR3 region has the DNA TGTGCCAGCATTAGCACCATGAACACTGAAGCTTTCTTT. It is translated as CASISTMNTEAFF.

The CDR3 DNA reads TGCGCCAGCAGCCAAGTACCAGCGGGAGTCGACAATGAGCAGTTCTTC. Protein sequence: CASSQVPAGVDNEQFF. V usage is TRBV4-1 and J usage is TRBJ2-1, with TRBD2 identical over 8 bases. The CDR3 has 16 residues. V shed 1 base and J 5 bases; nucleotides not matched to a gene: 7. Germline CDR1 reads MGHRA; CDR2 reads YSYEKL.

The chain uses TRBV5-1 and TRBJ2-7, with TRBD2 matching over 9 bases. The CDR3 runs to 16 residues. V lost 2 bases, J lost 6 bases, and 12 bases stayed unmatched. The germline CDR1 and CDR2 sequences are SGHRS and YFSETQ. CDR3 residues: CASSFGEAGGFSEQYF. The CDR3 nucleotides are TGCGCCAGCAGCTTCGGAGAAGCGGGAGGCTTCTCCGAGCAGTACTTC.

J is TRBJ1-5 and V is TRBV6-5, with 8 bases fitting TRBD1. Trimming took 5 bases from V and 3 from J; bases not matched to a gene: 3. CDR1 and CDR2 from the germline V gene are MNHEY and SVGAGI. The length of the CDR3 is 14 residues. The CDR3, as DNA: TGTGCCAGCAGTCGGACAGGGAACAATCAGCCCCAGCATTTT. This sequence encodes CASSRTGNNQPQHF.

With respect to this clone: The junction differs from germline at one of its ends, possibly a read error. The gene calls are TRBV7-9 and TRBJ2-2, with D maybe TRBD1 (6 bases). The CDR3 sequence is 12 residues long. Germline loops: CDR1 SEHNR, CDR2 FQNEAQ (reference sequence). This CDR3 is CSSSTGTGELFF. The CDR3 DNA sequence: TGTTCCAGCAGTACAGGGACCGGGGAGCTGTTTTTT.

This clone was seen only a few times. One end of the junction does not line up with germline, which may come from a read error. V is TRBV5-1 and J is TRBJ2-2, with TRBD1 as a possible D gene (7 bases). CDR3 length: 15 amino acids. From germline, CDR1 is SGHRS and CDR2 YFSETQ. The CDR3 DNA reads as TGCGCCAGCAGCGGGGGGACAGCGAAGACCGGGGAGCTGTTTTTT. This sequence encodes CASSGGTAKTGELFF.

The V gene is TRBV2, the J gene TRBJ2-1; D may be TRBD2 (5 bases). The CDR3 runs to 12 residues. The V end was cut by 1 base, the J end by 14 bases, with 12 bases between. Per the germline V gene, CDR1 is SNHLY and CDR2 is FYNNEI. DNA for the CDR3: TGTGCCAGCAGTGAAGGGCGGGCTAGGGAGTTCTTC. Protein sequence: CASSEGRAREFF.